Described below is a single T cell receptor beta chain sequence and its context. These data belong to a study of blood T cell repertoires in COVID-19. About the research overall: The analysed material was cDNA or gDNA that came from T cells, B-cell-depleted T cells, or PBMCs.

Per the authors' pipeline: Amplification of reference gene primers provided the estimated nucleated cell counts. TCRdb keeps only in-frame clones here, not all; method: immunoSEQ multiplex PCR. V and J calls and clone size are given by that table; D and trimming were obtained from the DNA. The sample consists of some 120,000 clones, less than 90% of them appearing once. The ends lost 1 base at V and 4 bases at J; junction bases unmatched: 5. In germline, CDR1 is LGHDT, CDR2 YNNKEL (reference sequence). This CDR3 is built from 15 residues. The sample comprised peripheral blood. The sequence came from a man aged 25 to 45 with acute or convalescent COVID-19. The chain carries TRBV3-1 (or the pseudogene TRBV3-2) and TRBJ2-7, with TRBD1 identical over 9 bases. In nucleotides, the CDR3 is TGTGCCAGCAGCCAAGTCGGCGGGACAGGGTACGAGCAGTACTTC. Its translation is CASSQVGGTGYEQYF.